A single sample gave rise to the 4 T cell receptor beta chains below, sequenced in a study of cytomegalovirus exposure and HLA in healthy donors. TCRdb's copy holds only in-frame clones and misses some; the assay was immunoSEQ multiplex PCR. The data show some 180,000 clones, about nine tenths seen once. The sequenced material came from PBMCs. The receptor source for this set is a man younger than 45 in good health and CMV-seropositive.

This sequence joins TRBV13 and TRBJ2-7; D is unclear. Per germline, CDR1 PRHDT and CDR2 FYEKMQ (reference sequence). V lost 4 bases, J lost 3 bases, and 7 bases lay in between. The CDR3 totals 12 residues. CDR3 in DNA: TGTGCCAGCAGCTCCCGGAACTACGAGCAGTACTTC. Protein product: CASSSRNYEQYF.

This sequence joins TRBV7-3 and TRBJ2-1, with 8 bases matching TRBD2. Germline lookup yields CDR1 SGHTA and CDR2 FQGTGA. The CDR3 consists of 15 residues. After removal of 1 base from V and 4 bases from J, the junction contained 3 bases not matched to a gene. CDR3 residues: CASSLSGGPYNEQFF. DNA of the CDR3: TGTGCCAGCAGCTTAAGCGGGGGGCCGTACAATGAGCAGTTCTTC.

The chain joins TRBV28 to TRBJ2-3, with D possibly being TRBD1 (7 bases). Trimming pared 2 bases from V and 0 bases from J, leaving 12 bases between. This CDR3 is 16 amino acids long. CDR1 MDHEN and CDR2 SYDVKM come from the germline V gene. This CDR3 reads CASSLGSGGSTDTQYF. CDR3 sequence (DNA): TGTGCCAGCAGTTTAGGGTCAGGGGGGAGCACAGATACGCAGTATTTT.

The CDR3 DNA sequence: TGTGCCAGCAGCTTAGCTAGCGGGAAGGAGACCCAGTACTTC. It codes for CASSLASGKETQYF. The rearrangement uses TRBV7-9 and TRBJ2-5, with TRBD2 identical over 8 bases. Looked up from germline, CDR1 is SEHNR and CDR2 is FQNEAQ (reference sequence). This CDR3 spans 14 amino acids. With 0 bases clipped from V and 5 bases from J, the junction kept 2 bases outside the gene matches.